The rows below give T cell receptor beta chains drawn from one sample of a study of Tregs in tolerant kidney transplant recipients. The protocol was immunoSEQ multiplex PCR, while the TCRdb copy is restricted to in-frame clones and leaves out a portion. The profile shows 50,000 to 65,000 clones, around 87% of them singletons. This specimen was CD4+ T cells from blood (PBMCs), taken 6 months after the transplant. These receptors were obtained from a human patient who received a combined kidney and bone marrow transplant. Some T cells may have come from the graft donor. Both conserved end residues are part of each CDR3. D genes are given only for firm matches. Where a row states a size, it is once, few, many or the class of an expanded clone; other rows omit it.

J gene,D gene,clone size,V gene,CDR3 protein,CDR3 DNA
TRBJ1-1,TRBD1,.,TRBV14,CASSRLGQGTEAFF,TGTGCCAGCAGCCGTCTCGGACAGGGCACTGAAGCTTTCTTT
TRBJ2-3,.,.,TRBV5-4,CASSFRDTQYF,TGTGCCAGCAGCTTCAGGGATACGCAGTATTTT
TRBJ2-7,.,.,TRBV28,CASSFGFGNRRNSYEQYF,TGTGCCAGCAGTTTTGGATTTGGGAACAGGAGAAATTCCTACGAGCAGTACTTC
TRBJ2-5,.,.,TRBV7-2,CASSPSQETQYF,TGTGCCAGCAGCCCATCCCAAGAGACCCAGTACTTC
TRBJ1-2,.,.,TRBV9,CASSAAVYGYTF,TGTGCCAGCAGCGCCGCGGTCTATGGCTACACCTTC
TRBJ2-5,.,.,TRBV10-3,CAISEGAETQYF,TGTGCCATCAGTGAAGGGGCAGAGACCCAGTACTTC
TRBJ1-3,TRBD1,.,TRBV5-8,CASSLVGQGYGNTIYF,TGTGCCAGCAGCTTGGTCGGACAGGGATACGGAAACACCATATATTTT
TRBJ1-6,.,.,TRBV6-5,CASSYVDSYSPLHF,TGTGCCAGCAGTTACGTAGACAGTTATTCACCCCTCCACTTT
TRBJ2-6,.,once,TRBV7-8,CASSGRLGVPGANVLTF,TGTGCCAGCAGCGGAAGGCTCGGGGTCCCTGGGGCCAACGTCCTGACTTTC
TRBJ2-5,.,.,TRBV7-2,CASSPNQETQYF,TGTGCCAGCAGCCCCAACCAGGAGACCCAGTACTTC
TRBJ2-1,TRBD2,.,TRBV18,CASSPGRAGTSGAEQFF,TGTGCCAGCTCACCGGGTAGGGCCGGGACTAGCGGGGCAGAGCAGTTCTTC
TRBJ2-5,TRBD1,.,TRBV5-4,CASSSLTGAGETQYF,TGTGCCAGCAGCTCGCTGACAGGGGCTGGGGAGACCCAGTACTTC
TRBJ2-7,.,few,TRBV25-1,CASSGQSSYEQYF,TGTGCCAGCAGTGGACAGAGCTCCTACGAGCAGTACTTC
TRBJ1-3,.,.,TRBV6-6,CASSRTGQGNTIYF,TGTGCCAGCAGCCGAACGGGACAAGGAAACACCATATATTTT
TRBJ1-2,.,.,TRBV5-3,CARSLAGHPNYGYTF,TGTGCCAGAAGCTTGGCCGGACACCCTAACTATGGCTACACCTTC
TRBJ2-1,.,.,TRBV11-2,CASSLSRGAYNEQFF,TGTGCCAGCAGCTTATCCCGGGGGGCATACAATGAGCAGTTCTTC
TRBJ2-7,.,.,TRBV7-9,CASSPTGYEQYF,TGTGCCAGCAGCCCCACAGGGTACGAGCAGTACTTC
TRBJ1-1,.,.,TRBV5-6,CASSLGGRGLNTEAFF,TGTGCCAGCAGCTTGGGAGGTCGGGGTCTGAACACTGAAGCTTTCTTT
TRBJ2-6,.,.,TRBV7-6,CASSGRTYSGANVLTF,TGTGCCAGCAGCGGGCGGACTTACTCTGGGGCCAACGTCCTGACTTTC
TRBJ1-2,.,once,TRBV5-4,CASSTQGYGYTF,TGTGCCAGCAGCACACAGGGTTACGGCTACACCTTC
TRBJ2-3,TRBD2,.,TRBV18,CASSPSGRAPTDTQYF,TGTGCCAGCTCACCAAGCGGGAGGGCTCCCACAGATACGCAGTATTTT
TRBJ1-6,.,.,TRBV19,CASSIRGSYNSPLHF,TGTGCCAGTAGTATTCGAGGTTCCTATAATTCACCCCTCCACTTT
TRBJ2-3,.,.,TRBV7-2,CASSRGRDGDTQYF,TGTGCCAGCAGCCGCGGCAGGGATGGAGATACGCAGTATTTT
TRBJ1-6,.,once,TRBV9,CASSPRAGGASPLHF,TGTGCCAGCAGCCCCAGGGCGGGGGGCGCCTCACCCCTCCACTTT
TRBJ2-7,TRBD2,.,TRBV7-6,CASGRETPYEQYF,TGTGCCAGTGGGCGGGAGACCCCCTACGAGCAGTACTTC
TRBJ2-5,.,.,TRBV6-6,CASSYSGRQETQYF,TGTGCCAGCAGTTACTCTGGCAGGCAAGAGACCCAGTACTTC
TRBJ2-5,TRBD2,.,TRBV6-8,CASSYVRRDGLAGTQETQYF,TGTGCCAGCAGTTATGTCCGTCGGGATGGACTAGCGGGGACACAAGAGACCCAGTACTTC
TRBJ2-7,TRBD2,.,TRBV27,CASRTGLAGKGYEQYF,TGTGCCAGCAGGACCGGACTAGCGGGAAAGGGCTACGAGCAGTACTTC
TRBJ1-3,.,.,TRBV5-1,CASSLGHSGNTIYF,TGCGCCAGCAGCCTAGGACATTCTGGAAACACCATATATTTT
TRBJ1-1,.,.,TRBV28,CASSYEQGKNTEAFF,TGTGCCAGCAGTTACGAACAGGGAAAGAACACTGAAGCTTTCTTT
TRBJ2-7,.,.,TRBV14,CASSQAAGATYEQYF,TGTGCCAGCAGCCAAGCAGCGGGCGCGACCTACGAGCAGTACTTC
TRBJ2-1,TRBD2,.,TRBV18,CASSPLLAGGLDEQFF,TGTGCCAGCTCACCACTCCTAGCGGGGGGGTTGGATGAGCAGTTCTTC
TRBJ1-6,.,.,TRBV30,CARQGSYNSPLHF,TGTGCCAGGCAGGGCTCCTATAATTCACCCCTCCACTTT
TRBJ2-2,.,few,TRBV11-3,CASSLRQGQGTGELFF,TGTGCCAGCAGCTTGCGGCAGGGCCAAGGGACCGGGGAGCTGTTTTTT
TRBJ1-3,.,.,TRBV11-3,CASSLEQSTLGNTIYF,TGTGCCAGCAGCTTAGAACAGAGTACCCTTGGAAACACCATATATTTT
TRBJ1-2,.,.,TRBV29-1,CSVGQGIGAYGYTF,TGCAGCGTTGGTCAGGGGATTGGGGCCTATGGCTACACCTTC
TRBJ1-1,.,.,TRBV4-2,CASSQAKITEAFF,TGTGCCAGCAGCCAAGCTAAAATCACTGAAGCTTTCTTT
TRBJ2-7,.,.,TRBV11-2,CASSLGFHEQYF,TGTGCCAGCAGCTTAGGGTTCCACGAGCAGTACTTC
TRBJ2-3,TRBD1,.,TRBV30,CASSTGGTDTQYF,TGTGCCTCCTCGACAGGGGGCACAGATACGCAGTATTTT
TRBJ2-7,.,.,TRBV7-2,CASSLDAAGAFSYEQYF,TGTGCCAGCAGCTTAGATGCGGCGGGCGCCTTCTCCTACGAGCAGTACTTC
TRBJ2-1,.,.,TRBV20-1,CSARQDNEQFF,TGCAGTGCACGACAGGACAATGAGCAGTTCTTC
TRBJ1-6,.,.,TRBV19,CASSTLRDGGSPLHF,TGTGCCAGTAGTACCCTCCGGGACGGGGGTTCACCCCTCCACTTT
TRBJ2-3,.,few,TRBV2,CASSEVRYTQYF,TGTGCCAGCAGTGAGGTTAGATATACGCAGTATTTT
TRBJ1-1,.,.,TRBV18,CASSRAGQLNTEAFF,TGTGCCAGCTCACGGGCCGGACAGTTGAACACTGAAGCTTTCTTT
TRBJ1-3,.,.,TRBV10-1,CASSESIRGASGNTIYF,TGCGCCAGCAGTGAGTCGATACGGGGGGCCTCGGGAAACACCATATATTTT
TRBJ1-5,TRBD1,.,TRBV19,CASTQGQGSQPQHF,TGTGCCAGTACCCAGGGACAGGGGAGTCAGCCCCAGCATTTT
TRBJ1-2,.,.,TRBV28,CASAPPGFGYGYTF,TGTGCCAGCGCCCCCCCGGGGTTCGGGTATGGCTACACCTTC
TRBJ1-3,.,few,TRBV6-1,CASSEVSGVGNTIYF,TGTGCCAGCAGTGAAGTGTCCGGGGTGGGGAACACCATATATTTT
TRBJ1-2,TRBD1,.,TRBV5-5,CASSPRDSHSTGYTF,TGTGCCAGCAGCCCACGGGACAGTCACTCGACTGGCTACACCTTC
TRBJ1-1,TRBD1,.,TRBV5-6,CASSETGTVTLNTEAFF,TGTGCCAGCAGCGAAACCGGGACAGTGACCTTGAACACTGAAGCTTTCTTT
TRBJ2-2,.,.,TRBV19,CASSMVATDTGELFF,TGTGCCAGTAGTATGGTCGCTACCGACACCGGGGAGCTGTTTTTT
TRBJ2-3,TRBD2,.,TRBV4-3,CASSRDWGGGTDTQYF,TGCGCCAGCAGCCGTGATTGGGGCGGGGGTACAGATACGCAGTATTTT
TRBJ1-5,.,.,TRBV30,CAWSVFRSYGGTTSNQPQHF,TGTGCCTGGAGTGTCTTTCGATCTTACGGAGGGACTACCAGCAATCAGCCCCAGCATTTT
TRBJ2-6,TRBD1,.,TRBV4-1,CASSHLSLGTGGAGANVLTF,TGCGCCAGCAGCCACCTAAGCCTGGGGACAGGGGGCGCTGGGGCCAACGTCCTGACTTTC
TRBJ1-1,.,.,TRBV29-1,CSVGRVNTEAFF,TGCAGCGTCGGCAGGGTGAACACTGAAGCTTTCTTT